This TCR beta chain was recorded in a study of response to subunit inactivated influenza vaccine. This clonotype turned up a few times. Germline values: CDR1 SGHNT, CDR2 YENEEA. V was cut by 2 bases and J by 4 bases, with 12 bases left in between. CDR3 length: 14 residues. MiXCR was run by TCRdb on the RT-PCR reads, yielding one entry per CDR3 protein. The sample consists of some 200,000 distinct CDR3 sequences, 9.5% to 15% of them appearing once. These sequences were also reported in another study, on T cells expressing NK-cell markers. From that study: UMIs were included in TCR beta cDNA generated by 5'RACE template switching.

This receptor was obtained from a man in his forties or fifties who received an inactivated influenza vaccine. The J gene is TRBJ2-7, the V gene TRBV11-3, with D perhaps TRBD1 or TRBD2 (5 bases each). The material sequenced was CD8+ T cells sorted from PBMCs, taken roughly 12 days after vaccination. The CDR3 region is CASSLSGPLYEQYF. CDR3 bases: TGTGCCAGCAGCTTATCGGGACCGCTTTACGAGCAGTACTTC.